This T cell receptor (beta chain) was recovered during a study of blood T cell repertoires in COVID-19. Study details: The cDNA or gDNA used as material had been derived from T cells, B-cell-depleted T cells, or PBMCs.

From germline, CDR1 is SGHRS and CDR2 YFSETQ. The CDR3 length is 16 residues. V was cut by 5 bases and J by 3 bases, with 18 bases left in between. Clones were sequenced by immunoSEQ multiplex PCR, and TCRdb holds only the in-frame ones, with some missing. The sample contains about 100,000 clones, about nine tenths of which appear only once. This clone was counted once. This clonotype originated in a human donor with active COVID-19. The donor label of this sample is uncertain. The sample comprised peripheral blood. The chain carries TRBV5-1 and TRBJ2-1; a possible D gene is TRBD1 (6 bases). In DNA, the CDR3 is TGCGCCAGCAGTTGGATCGGGACACTGGGCTACAATGAGCAGTTCTTC. Translating gives CASSWIGTLGYNEQFF.